The entry that follows covers one T cell receptor (beta chain) sequence. The ends lost 6 bases at V and 4 bases at J; junction bases unmatched: 4. CDR3 length: 14 amino acids. Germline lookup yields CDR1 MNHEY and CDR2 SMNVEV (reference sequence). Profiling relied on immunoSEQ multiplex PCR, and the TCRdb table lists in-frame clones only, not all of them. The sample shows some 140,000 clones, about 79% of them seen only once. The data are from a study of cytotoxic CD8 clonotypes in ibrutinib-treated CLL. Overall study: IGHV unmutated about 17; relapsed/refractory 11 to 12; treatment-naive over 14.

This chain uses TRBV27 with TRBJ2-7; 12 bases align to TRBD2. This TCR derives from a human donor with chronic lymphocytic leukemia. Source: PBMCs, taken after 12 months of ibrutinib treatment. The CDR3 loop is CASSLTSGSYEQYF. The CDR3 region has the DNA TGTGCCAGCAGCCTGACTAGCGGGAGTTACGAGCAGTACTTC.